A selection of T cell receptor beta chains follows, all from one sample in a study of graft-versus-host responses after intestinal transplantation. Their antigens are not known. This table comes from immunoSEQ multiplex PCR, and its TCRdb copy is limited to in-frame clones, with some not included. The top ten hold approximately 0.22% of the sample, which has 90,000 to 130,000 clones, approximately 90% seen once. The source material was unstimulated CD4+ T cells sorted from spleen or lymph node cells, sampled before transplant. Receptors originate from a human donor who was the organ donor for an intestinal transplant. Each CDR3 is given with its conserved first and last residue. The order of the fields is J gene, CDR3 length, V gene, D gene, clone size, CDR3 DNA, CDR3 protein. A D gene is named only where the DNA matches it firmly. The size field is filled for only some rows; it gives once, few, many or a size class.

TRBJ2-3 | 13 | TRBV30 | . | . | TGTGCCTGGAGTGTACGGAGCACAGATACGCAGTATTTT | CAWSVRSTDTQYF
TRBJ2-2 | 15 | TRBV5-1 | . | . | TGCGCCAGCAGCCTCGGACAGTGGAACACCGGGGAGCTGTTTTTT | CASSLGQWNTGELFF
TRBJ1-1 | 16 | TRBV7-2 | TRBD1 | . | TGTGCCAGCAGCTTAAACCAGGGGGCCCTTGAAACTGAAGCTTTCTTT | CASSLNQGALETEAFF
TRBJ1-5 | 14 | TRBV6-1 | TRBD1 | once | TGTGCCAGCAGTCCCGGACAGGGCAATCAGCCCCAGCATTTT | CASSPGQGNQPQHF
TRBJ2-3 | 16 | TRBV7-9 | TRBD2 | once | TGTGCCAGCAGCCCCCGACTAGCGGGAGTTGGAGATACGCAGTATTTT | CASSPRLAGVGDTQYF
TRBJ1-1 | 12 | TRBV7-3 | . | . | TGTGCCAGCAGCCTCGACGGGGGTAGAGCTTTCTTT | CASSLDGGRAFF
TRBJ1-6 | 15 | TRBV6-1 | . | . | TGTGCCAGCAGACCGCCAGGGCCCCCCGGTTCACCCCTCCACTTT | CASRPPGPPGSPLHF
TRBJ2-1 | 14 | TRBV30 | TRBD2 | once | TGTGCCTGGAGTGTAACCCTGCTAGCGGGAGATGGGATCTTC | CAWSVTLLAGDGIF
TRBJ1-4 | 13 | TRBV30 | . | few | TGTGCCTGGAGTACCTACGGGGCGGGAAAACTGTTTTTT | CAWSTYGAGKLFF
TRBJ2-3 | 13 | TRBV28 | . | . | TGTGCCAGCAGTCGGGGGGCGGTTGATACGCAGTATTTT | CASSRGAVDTQYF
TRBJ2-1 | 13 | TRBV27 | TRBD1 | medium-sized | TGTGCCAGCAGTTTATACAGGGACAGGGAGCAGTTCTTC | CASSLYRDREQFF
TRBJ2-7 | 13 | TRBV2 | . | . | TGTGCCAGCAGGCGGCTAGCGATCTACGAGCAGTACTTC | CASRRLAIYEQYF
TRBJ2-1 | 14 | TRBV4-1 | . | . | TGCGCCAGCAGCCAAGAAGGGGGGGGCAATGAGCAGTTCTTC | CASSQEGGGNEQFF
TRBJ2-3 | 15 | TRBV7-3 | . | . | TGTGCCAGCAGCCAAGGGAGTGGGGGGACAGATACGCAGTATTTT | CASSQGSGGTDTQYF
TRBJ2-3 | 16 | TRBV5-6 | TRBD1 | . | TGTGCCAGCAGCTTTACCGACAGGGGTCGCACAGATACGCAGTATTTT | CASSFTDRGRTDTQYF
TRBJ2-1 | 16 | TRBV6-5 | TRBD2 | . | TGTGCCAGCAGTTACGCGGGGGGGGATACATACAATGAGCAGTTCTTC | CASSYAGGDTYNEQFF
TRBJ2-5 | 14 | TRBV25-1 | TRBD2 | once | TGTGCCAGCAGTGAAGCGGGAGGGGAGGAGACCCAGTACTTC | CASSEAGGEETQYF
TRBJ2-7 | 13 | TRBV4-3 | . | . | TGCGCCAGCAGCCAAGCCCCGTGGTACGAGCAGTACTTC | CASSQAPWYEQYF
TRBJ1-1 | 14 | TRBV11-1 | . | . | TGTGCCAGCAGCTTAACCCCTCGGGGGGGGCGGGCTTTCTTT | CASSLTPRGGRAFF
TRBJ1-2 | 14 | TRBV5-4 | . | . | TGTGCCAGCAGCTTGAAGGGGGGCAACTATGGCTACACCTTC | CASSLKGGNYGYTF
TRBJ2-5 | 19 | TRBV4-2 | TRBD2 | . | TGTGCCAGCAGCCCCCTGGGTCGACTAGCGGGAGTGGAGGTCGAGACCCAGTACTTC | CASSPLGRLAGVEVETQYF
TRBJ2-3 | 12 | TRBV5-1 | . | . | TGCGCCAGCAGCCCAGGCACAGATACGCAGTATTTT | CASSPGTDTQYF
TRBJ2-1 | 13 | TRBV4-1 | . | . | TGCGCCAGCAGTGCCCTGGGTTACAATGAGCAGTTCTTC | CASSALGYNEQFF
TRBJ2-7 | 14 | TRBV5-6 | . | few | TGTGCCAGCAGCACCCTGGACCGGCGGGGCGAGCAGTACTTC | CASSTLDRRGEQYF
TRBJ2-2 | 14 | TRBV5-4 | . | . | TGTGCCAGCAGCTTGGAGCCCTACATCGGGGAGCTGTTTTTT | CASSLEPYIGELFF
TRBJ2-5 | 18 | TRBV19 | . | . | TGTGCCAGTAGTAGGCACCCGGGCAGCGGCCTATTTGCCAGTGAGCAGTACTTC | CASSRHPGSGLFASEQYF